Listed below are T cell receptor beta chains from one sample, sequenced in a study of blood T cell repertoires in COVID-19. The table came from immunoSEQ multiplex PCR; TCRdb's copy has only in-frame clones and leaves some out. Of fewer than 75,000 clones in the sample, 75% to 80% are singletons; the top ten hold 5.5% to 7%. The specimen sequenced was peripheral blood. The receptors derive from a woman aged 60 to 75 with acute or convalescent COVID-19. CDR3s include the opening cysteine and the closing phenylalanine or tryptophan. A D gene is named only where the DNA matches it firmly. Only part of the rows carry a size: once, few, many, or a class if the clone is expanded.

j_gene | abundance | d_gene | v_gene | CDR3aa | CDR3nt
TRBJ1-4 | - | TRBD1 | TRBV19 | CASSRDSPGTNEKLFF | TGTGCCAGTAGTAGGGACAGCCCTGGGACTAATGAAAAACTGTTTTTT
TRBJ2-3 | - | TRBD2 | TRBV29-1 | CSVKAGGRTDTQYF | TGCAGCGTTAAGGCGGGGGGTCGGACAGATACGCAGTATTTT
TRBJ1-2 | - | - | TRBV11-2 | CASSPQGGVYGYTF | TGTGCCAGCAGCCCCCAGGGTGGGGTCTATGGCTACACCTTC
TRBJ1-1 | once | - | TRBV3-1/TRBV3-2 | CASSRQLNTEAFF | TGTGCCAGCAGTCGACAGTTGAACACTGAAGCTTTCTTT
TRBJ1-1 | - | TRBD1 | TRBV18 | CASSPTGRTEAFF | TGTGCCAGCTCACCGACAGGGCGGACTGAAGCTTTCTTT
TRBJ1-6 | - | - | TRBV11-2 | CASSQTSSPLHF | TGTGCCAGCAGCCAGACTTCTTCACCCCTCCACTTT
TRBJ1-1 | - | TRBD1 | TRBV9 | CASSARQGRTEAFF | TGTGCCAGCAGCGCCCGACAGGGAAGGACTGAAGCTTTCTTT
TRBJ1-3 | once | - | TRBV2 | CASSEAFSGNTIYF | TGTGCCAGCAGTGAAGCCTTCTCTGGAAACACCATATATTTT
TRBJ2-1 | - | TRBD2 | TRBV28 | CASSILREGHNEQFF | TGTGCCAGCAGCATTCTCAGGGAGGGCCACAATGAGCAGTTCTTC
TRBJ1-2 | - | TRBD1 | TRBV10-3 | CAINERQGATTYYGYTF | TGTGCCATCAACGAACGTCAGGGGGCTACCACCTACTATGGCTACACCTTC
TRBJ2-2 | - | - | TRBV5-1 | CASSLGGGTMNTGELFF | TGCGCCAGCAGCTTGGGTGGCGGAACAATGAACACCGGGGAGCTGTTTTTT
TRBJ1-4 | - | TRBD1 | TRBV7-2 | CASSFGTGGAGSGEKLFF | TGTGCCAGCAGCTTCGGGACAGGGGGCGCAGGGTCAGGTGAAAAACTGTTTTTT
TRBJ2-3 | - | TRBD1 | TRBV9 | CASSVDDRGANTQYF | TGTGCCAGCAGCGTAGACGACAGGGGGGCGAATACGCAGTATTTT
TRBJ1-2 | few | - | TRBV28 | CASSLIQVNYGYTF | TGTGCCAGCAGCCTTATACAGGTGAACTATGGCTACACCTTC
TRBJ2-5 | - | TRBD2 | TRBV4-1 | CASSRTPGGQAETQYF | TGCGCCAGCAGCCGCACTCCGGGGGGGCAGGCAGAGACCCAGTACTTC
TRBJ1-3 | - | - | TRBV12-5 | CASGSRVSGNTIYF | TGTGCTAGTGGCTCCAGGGTGTCTGGAAACACCATATATTTT
TRBJ2-5 | - | TRBD2 | TRBV27 | CASSSDVSTSLAGETQYF | TGTGCCAGCAGTTCCGATGTTTCGACTAGCTTGGCCGGGGAGACCCAGTACTTC
TRBJ1-4 | - | TRBD1 | TRBV6-4 | CASVETAPGTGTPGSEKLFF | TGTGCCAGCGTCGAAACCGCCCCCGGGACAGGGACGCCTGGGAGTGAAAAACTGTTTTTT
TRBJ2-5 | - | TRBD2 | TRBV6-2/TRBV6-3 | CASSYGAGVRETQYF | TGTGCCAGCAGTTACGGGGCGGGGGTCCGGGAGACCCAGTACTTC
TRBJ2-7 | - | - | TRBV11-3 | CASSLGLRGAYEQYF | TGTGCCAGCAGCTTAGGCCTCAGGGGAGCCTACGAGCAGTACTTC
TRBJ2-5 | once | - | TRBV9 | CASSVASRGWQETQYF | TGTGCCAGCAGCGTAGCCAGCAGGGGATGGCAAGAGACCCAGTACTTC
TRBJ1-5 | - | - | TRBV6-2/TRBV6-3 | CASSYSTYRLSNQPQHF | TGTGCCAGCAGTTACTCAACTTATCGGTTGAGCAATCAGCCCCAGCATTTT